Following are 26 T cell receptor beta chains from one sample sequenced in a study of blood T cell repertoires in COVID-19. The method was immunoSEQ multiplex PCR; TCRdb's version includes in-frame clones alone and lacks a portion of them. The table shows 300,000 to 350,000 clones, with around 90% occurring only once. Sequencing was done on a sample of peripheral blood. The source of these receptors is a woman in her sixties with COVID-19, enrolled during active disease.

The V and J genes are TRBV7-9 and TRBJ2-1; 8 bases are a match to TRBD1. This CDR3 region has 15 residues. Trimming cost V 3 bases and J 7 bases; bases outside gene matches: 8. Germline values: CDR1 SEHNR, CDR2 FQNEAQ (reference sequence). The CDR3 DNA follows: TGTGCCAGCAGCTTTTTCCAGGGGGCGCCTAATGAGCAGTTCTTC. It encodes CASSFFQGAPNEQFF.

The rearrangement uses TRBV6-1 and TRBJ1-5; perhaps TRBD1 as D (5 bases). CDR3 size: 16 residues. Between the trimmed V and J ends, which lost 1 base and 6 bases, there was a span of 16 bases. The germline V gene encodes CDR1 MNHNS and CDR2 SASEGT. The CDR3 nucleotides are TGTGCCAGCAGTGAAGGGCACAGCGTGGGGGGTCAGCCCCAGCATTTT. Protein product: CASSEGHSVGGQPQHF.

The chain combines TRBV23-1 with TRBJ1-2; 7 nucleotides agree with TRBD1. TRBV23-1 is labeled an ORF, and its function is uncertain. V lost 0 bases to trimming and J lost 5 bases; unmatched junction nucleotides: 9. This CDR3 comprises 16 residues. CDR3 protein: CASSQSDPTGQYGYTF. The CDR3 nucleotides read TGCGCCAGCAGTCAATCGGATCCGACAGGGCAGTATGGCTACACCTTC.

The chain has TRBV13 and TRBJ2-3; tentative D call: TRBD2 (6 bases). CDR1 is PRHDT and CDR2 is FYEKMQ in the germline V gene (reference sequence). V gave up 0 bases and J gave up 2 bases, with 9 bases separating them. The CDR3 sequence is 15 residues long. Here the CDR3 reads CASSLGTGVTDTQYF. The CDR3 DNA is TGTGCCAGCAGCTTAGGAACGGGGGTCACAGATACGCAGTATTTT.

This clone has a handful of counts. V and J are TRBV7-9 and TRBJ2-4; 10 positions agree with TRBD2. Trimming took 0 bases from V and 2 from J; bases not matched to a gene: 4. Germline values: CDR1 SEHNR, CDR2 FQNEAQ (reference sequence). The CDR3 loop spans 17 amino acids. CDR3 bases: TGTGCCAGCAGCTTAGCCACTAGCGGGGCTTCCAAAAACATTCAGTACTTC. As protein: CASSLATSGASKNIQYF.

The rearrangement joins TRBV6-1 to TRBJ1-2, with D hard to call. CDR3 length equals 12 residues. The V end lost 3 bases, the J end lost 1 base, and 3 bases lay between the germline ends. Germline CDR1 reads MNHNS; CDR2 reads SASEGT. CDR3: CASSDSNYGYTF. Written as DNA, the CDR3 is TGTGCCAGCAGTGACAGTAACTATGGCTACACCTTC.

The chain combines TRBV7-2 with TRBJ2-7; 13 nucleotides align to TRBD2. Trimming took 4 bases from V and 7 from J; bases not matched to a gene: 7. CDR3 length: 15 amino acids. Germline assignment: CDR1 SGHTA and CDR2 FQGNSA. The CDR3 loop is CASSSGTSGAREQYF. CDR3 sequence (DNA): TGTGCCAGCAGCTCCGGGACTAGCGGGGCTCGGGAGCAGTACTTC.

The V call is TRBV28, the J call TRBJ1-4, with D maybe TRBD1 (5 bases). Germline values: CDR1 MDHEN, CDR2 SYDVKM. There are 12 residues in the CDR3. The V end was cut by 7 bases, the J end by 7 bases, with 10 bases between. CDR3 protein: CASKAGFEKLFF. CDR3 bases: TGTGCCAGCAAGGCAGGGTTTGAAAAACTGTTTTTT.

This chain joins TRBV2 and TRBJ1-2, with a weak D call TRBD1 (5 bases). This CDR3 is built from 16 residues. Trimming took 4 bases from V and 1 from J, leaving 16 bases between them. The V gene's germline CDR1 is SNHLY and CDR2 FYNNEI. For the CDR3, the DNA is TGTGCCAGCAGTGGGGGCAGGAACCCAATTAACTATGGCTACACCTTC. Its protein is CASSGGRNPINYGYTF.

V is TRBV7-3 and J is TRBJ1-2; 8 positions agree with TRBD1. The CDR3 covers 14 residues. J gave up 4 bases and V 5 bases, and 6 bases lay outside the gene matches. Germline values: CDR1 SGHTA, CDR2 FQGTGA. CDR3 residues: CASSPGQGGYGYTF. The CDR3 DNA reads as TGTGCCAGCAGCCCCGGACAGGGCGGCTATGGCTACACCTTC. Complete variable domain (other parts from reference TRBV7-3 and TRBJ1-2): GAGVSQTPSNKVTEKGKYVELRCDPISGHTALYWYRQSLGQGPEFLIYFQGTGAADDSGLPNDRFFAVRPEGSVSTLKIQRTERGDSAVYLCASSPGQGGYGYTFGSGTRLTVV.

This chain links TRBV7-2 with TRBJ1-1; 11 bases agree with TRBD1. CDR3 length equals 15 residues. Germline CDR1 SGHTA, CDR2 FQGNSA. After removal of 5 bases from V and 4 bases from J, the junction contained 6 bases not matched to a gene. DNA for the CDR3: TGTGCCAGCAGCCGGACAGGGGGCGGGGGCACTGAAGCTTTCTTT. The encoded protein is CASSRTGGGGTEAFF.

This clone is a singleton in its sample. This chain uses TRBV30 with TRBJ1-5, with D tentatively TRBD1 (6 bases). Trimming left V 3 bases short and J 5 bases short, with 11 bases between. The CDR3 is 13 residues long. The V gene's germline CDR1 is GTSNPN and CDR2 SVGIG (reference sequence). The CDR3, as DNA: TGTGCCTGGAGCCAGGGGCTACATCAGCCCCAGCATTTT. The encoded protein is CAWSQGLHQPQHF.

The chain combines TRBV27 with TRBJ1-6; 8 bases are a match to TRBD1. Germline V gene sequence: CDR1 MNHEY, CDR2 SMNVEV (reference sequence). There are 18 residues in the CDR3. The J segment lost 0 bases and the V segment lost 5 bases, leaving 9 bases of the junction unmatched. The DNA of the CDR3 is TGTGCCAGCAGTCTCAGGGGGCCCAAGAGCTCCTATAATTCACCCCTCCACTTT. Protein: CASSLRGPKSSYNSPLHF.

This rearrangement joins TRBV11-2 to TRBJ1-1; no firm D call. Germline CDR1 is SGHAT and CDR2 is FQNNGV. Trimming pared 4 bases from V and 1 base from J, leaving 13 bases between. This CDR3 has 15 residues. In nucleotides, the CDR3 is TGTGCCAGCAGCTCAGAAGCAACGAGGAACACTGAAGCTTTCTTT. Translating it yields CASSSEATRNTEAFF.

CDR3: CASSPRSGQGGQPQHF. The CDR3 coding sequence is TGTGCCAGCTCACCACGGTCGGGACAGGGAGGTCAGCCCCAGCATTTT. The chain carries TRBV18 and TRBJ1-5; 9 positions match TRBD1. Germline lookup yields CDR1 KGHSH and CDR2 LQKENI. This CDR3 has 16 amino acids. After removal of 1 base from V and 6 bases from J, the junction contained 7 bases not matched to a gene. Full variable domain (missing parts from reference TRBV18 and TRBJ1-5): NAGVMQNPRHLVRRRGQEARLRCSPMKGHSHVYWYRQLPEEGLKFMVYLQKENIIDESGMPKERFSAEFPKEGPSILRIQQVVRGDSAAYFCASSPRSGQGGQPQHFGDGTRLSIL.

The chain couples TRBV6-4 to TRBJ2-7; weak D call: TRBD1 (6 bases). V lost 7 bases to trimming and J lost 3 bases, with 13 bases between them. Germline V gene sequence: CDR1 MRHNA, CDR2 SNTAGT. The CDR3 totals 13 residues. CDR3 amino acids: CASIQTGGYEQYF. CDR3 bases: TGTGCCAGCATTCAGACAGGCGGCTACGAGCAGTACTTC.

The CDR3 DNA follows: TGTGCCAGCAGCTTTCCGGGACAGAAAGATGGCTACACCTTC. This sequence encodes CASSFPGQKDGYTF. The chain recombines TRBV7-9 with TRBJ1-2; 7 bases fit TRBD1. CDR1 SEHNR and CDR2 FQNEAQ come from the germline V gene (reference sequence). With V trimmed by 3 bases and J by 6 bases, 7 bases remained unmatched. The CDR3 sequence is 14 residues long.

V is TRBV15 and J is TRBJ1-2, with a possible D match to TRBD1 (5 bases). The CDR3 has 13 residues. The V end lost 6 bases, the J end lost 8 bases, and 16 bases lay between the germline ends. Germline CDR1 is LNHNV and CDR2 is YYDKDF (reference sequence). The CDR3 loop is CATSLGGRGGYTF. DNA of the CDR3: TGTGCCACCAGTCTGGGAGGGAGGGGCGGCTACACCTTC.

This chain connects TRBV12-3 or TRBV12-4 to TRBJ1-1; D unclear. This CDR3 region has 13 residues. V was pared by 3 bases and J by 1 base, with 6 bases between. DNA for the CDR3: TGTGCCAGCAGTTTTGGGAGGAACACTGAAGCTTTCTTT. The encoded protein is CASSFGRNTEAFF.

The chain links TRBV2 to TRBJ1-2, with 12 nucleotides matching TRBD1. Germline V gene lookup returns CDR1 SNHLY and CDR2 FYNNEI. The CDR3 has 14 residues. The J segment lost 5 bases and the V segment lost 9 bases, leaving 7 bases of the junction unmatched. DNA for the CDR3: TGTGCCAGGCACCGGGACAGGGGGCATTATGGCTACACCTTC. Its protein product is CARHRDRGHYGYTF.

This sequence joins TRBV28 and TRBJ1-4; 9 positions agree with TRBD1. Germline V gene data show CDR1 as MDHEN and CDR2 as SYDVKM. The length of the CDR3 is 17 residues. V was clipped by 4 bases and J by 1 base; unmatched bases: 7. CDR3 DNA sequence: TGTGCCAGCAGTTCCCCGGGACAGGGTGTAACTAATGAAAAACTGTTTTTT. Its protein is CASSSPGQGVTNEKLFF. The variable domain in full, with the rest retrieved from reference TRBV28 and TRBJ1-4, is DVKVTQSSRYLVKRTGEKVFLECVQDMDHENMFWYRQDPGLGLRLIYFSYDVKMKEKGDIPEGYSVSREKKERFSLILESASTNQTSMYLCASSSPGQGVTNEKLFFGSGTQLSVL.

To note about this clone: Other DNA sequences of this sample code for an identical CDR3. The DNA of the CDR3 is TGTGCCAGCAGCTTAAGCGGGGGGAACACTGAAGCTTTCTTT. Encoded protein: CASSLSGGNTEAFF. The chain combines TRBV7-3 with TRBJ1-1; possibly TRBD1 for D (5 bases). The germline gives CDR1 SGHTA, CDR2 FQGTGA. Trimming left V 1 base short and J 1 base short, with 7 bases between. The CDR3 length is 14 residues.

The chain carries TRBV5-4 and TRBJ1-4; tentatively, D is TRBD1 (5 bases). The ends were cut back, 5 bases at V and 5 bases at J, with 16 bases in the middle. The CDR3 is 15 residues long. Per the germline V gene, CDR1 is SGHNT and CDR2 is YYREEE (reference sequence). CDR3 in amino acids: CASSPGAGRNEKLFF. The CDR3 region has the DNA TGTGCCAGCAGTCCTGGGGCAGGAAGAAATGAAAAACTGTTTTTT.

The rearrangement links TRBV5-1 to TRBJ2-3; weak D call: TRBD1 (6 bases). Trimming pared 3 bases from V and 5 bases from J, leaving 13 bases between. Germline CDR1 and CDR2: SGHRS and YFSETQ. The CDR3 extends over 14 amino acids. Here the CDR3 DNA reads TGCGCCAGCAGCTCCCCGGAAGGGGGAGATACGCAGTATTTT. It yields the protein CASSSPEGGDTQYF.

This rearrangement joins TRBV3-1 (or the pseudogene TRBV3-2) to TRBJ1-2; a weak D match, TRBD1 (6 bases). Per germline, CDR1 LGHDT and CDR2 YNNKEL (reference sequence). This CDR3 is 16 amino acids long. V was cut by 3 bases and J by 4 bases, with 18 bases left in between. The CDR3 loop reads CASSHGWAGAGYGYTF. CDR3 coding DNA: TGTGCCAGCAGCCATGGTTGGGCGGGGGCGGGCTATGGCTACACCTTC.

CDR3 nucleotides: TGCGCCAGCAGCTTGGCCCTGAGGGCCGGCTACACCTTC. This gives the protein CASSLALRAGYTF. The chain combines TRBV5-1 with TRBJ1-2; D remains unclear. Germline V CDR1 and CDR2: SGHRS, YFSETQ. The CDR3 consists of 13 residues. V shed 0 bases and J shed 8 bases, with 11 bases lying between them.